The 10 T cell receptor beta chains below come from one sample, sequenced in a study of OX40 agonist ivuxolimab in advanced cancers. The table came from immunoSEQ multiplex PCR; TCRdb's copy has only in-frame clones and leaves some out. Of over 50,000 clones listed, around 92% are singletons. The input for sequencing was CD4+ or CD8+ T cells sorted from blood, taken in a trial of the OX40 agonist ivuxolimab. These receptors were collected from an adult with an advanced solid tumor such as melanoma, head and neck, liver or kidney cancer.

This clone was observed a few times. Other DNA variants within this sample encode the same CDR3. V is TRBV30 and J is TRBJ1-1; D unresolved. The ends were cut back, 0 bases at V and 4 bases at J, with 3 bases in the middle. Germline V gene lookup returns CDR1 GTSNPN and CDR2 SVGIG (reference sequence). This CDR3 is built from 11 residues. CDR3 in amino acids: CAWSVGTEAFF. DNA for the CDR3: TGTGCCTGGAGTGTAGGCACTGAAGCTTTCTTT.

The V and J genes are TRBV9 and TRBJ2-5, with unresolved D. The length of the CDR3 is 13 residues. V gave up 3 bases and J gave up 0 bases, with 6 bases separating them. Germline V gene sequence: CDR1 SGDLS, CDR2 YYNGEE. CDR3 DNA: TGTGCCAGCAGCGCCGGCAACCAAGAGACCCAGTACTTC. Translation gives CASSAGNQETQYF.

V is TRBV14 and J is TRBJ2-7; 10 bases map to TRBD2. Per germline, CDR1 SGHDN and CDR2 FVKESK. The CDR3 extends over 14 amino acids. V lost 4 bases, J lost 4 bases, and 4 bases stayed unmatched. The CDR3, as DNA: TGTGCCAGCAGCCTAGGTAGCGGGGGGTACGAGCAGTACGTC. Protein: CASSLGSGGYEQYV.

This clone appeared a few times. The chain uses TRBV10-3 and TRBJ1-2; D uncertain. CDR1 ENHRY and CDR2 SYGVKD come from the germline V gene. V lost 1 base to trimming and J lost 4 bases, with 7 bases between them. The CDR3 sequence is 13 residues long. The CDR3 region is CAISELAAYGYTF. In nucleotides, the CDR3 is TGTGCCATCAGTGAGTTGGCGGCCTATGGCTACACCTTC.

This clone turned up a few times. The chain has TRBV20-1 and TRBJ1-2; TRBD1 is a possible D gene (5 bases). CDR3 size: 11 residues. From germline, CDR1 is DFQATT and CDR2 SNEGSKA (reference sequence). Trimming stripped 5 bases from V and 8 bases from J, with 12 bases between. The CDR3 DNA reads TGCAGTGCTGGGACGGGTCTGGGCTACACCTTC. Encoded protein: CSAGTGLGYTF.

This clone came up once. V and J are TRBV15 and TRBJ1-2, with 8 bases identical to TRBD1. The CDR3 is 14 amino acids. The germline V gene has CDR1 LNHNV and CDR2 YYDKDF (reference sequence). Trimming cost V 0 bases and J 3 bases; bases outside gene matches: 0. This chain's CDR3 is CATSRETGDYGYTF. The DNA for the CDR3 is TGTGCCACCAGCAGAGAGACAGGGGACTATGGCTACACCTTC.

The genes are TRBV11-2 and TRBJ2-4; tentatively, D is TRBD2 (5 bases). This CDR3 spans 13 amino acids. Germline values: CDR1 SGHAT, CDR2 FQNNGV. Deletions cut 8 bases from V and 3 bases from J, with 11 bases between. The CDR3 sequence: CASAGVGKNIQYF. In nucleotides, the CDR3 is TGTGCCAGCGCGGGCGTAGGCAAAAACATTCAGTACTTC.

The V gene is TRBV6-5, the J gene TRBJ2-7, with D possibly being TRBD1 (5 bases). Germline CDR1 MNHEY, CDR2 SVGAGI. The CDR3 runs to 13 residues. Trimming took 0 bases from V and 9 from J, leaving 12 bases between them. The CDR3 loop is CASSYSALDRQYF. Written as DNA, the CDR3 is TGTGCCAGCAGTTACTCGGCTCTCGACAGGCAGTACTTC.

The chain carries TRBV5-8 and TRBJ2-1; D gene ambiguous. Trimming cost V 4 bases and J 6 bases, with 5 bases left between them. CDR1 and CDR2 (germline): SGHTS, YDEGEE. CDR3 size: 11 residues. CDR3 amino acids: CASSLLNEQFF. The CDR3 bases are TGTGCCAGCAGCCTCCTCAATGAGCAGTTCTTC.

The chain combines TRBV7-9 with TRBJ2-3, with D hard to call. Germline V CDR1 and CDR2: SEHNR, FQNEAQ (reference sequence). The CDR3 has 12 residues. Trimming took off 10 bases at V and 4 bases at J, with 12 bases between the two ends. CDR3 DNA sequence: TGTGCCACCTCCGTAGAAGCAGATACGCAGTATTTT. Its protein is CATSVEADTQYF.